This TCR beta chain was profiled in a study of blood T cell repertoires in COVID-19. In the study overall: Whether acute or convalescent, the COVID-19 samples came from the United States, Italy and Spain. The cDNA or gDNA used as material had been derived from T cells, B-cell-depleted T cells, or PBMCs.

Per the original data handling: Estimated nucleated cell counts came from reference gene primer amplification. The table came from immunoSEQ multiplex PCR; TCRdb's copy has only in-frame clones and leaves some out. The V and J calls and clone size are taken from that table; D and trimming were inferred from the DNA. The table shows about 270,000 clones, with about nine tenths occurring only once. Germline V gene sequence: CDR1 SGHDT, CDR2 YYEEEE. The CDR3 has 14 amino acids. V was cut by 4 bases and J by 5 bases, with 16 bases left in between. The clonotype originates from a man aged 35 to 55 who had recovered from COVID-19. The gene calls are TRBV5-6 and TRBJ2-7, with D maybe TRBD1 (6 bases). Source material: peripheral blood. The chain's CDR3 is CASSPQNTGHEQYF. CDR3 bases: TGTGCCAGCAGCCCCCAGAACACAGGGCACGAGCAGTACTTC.